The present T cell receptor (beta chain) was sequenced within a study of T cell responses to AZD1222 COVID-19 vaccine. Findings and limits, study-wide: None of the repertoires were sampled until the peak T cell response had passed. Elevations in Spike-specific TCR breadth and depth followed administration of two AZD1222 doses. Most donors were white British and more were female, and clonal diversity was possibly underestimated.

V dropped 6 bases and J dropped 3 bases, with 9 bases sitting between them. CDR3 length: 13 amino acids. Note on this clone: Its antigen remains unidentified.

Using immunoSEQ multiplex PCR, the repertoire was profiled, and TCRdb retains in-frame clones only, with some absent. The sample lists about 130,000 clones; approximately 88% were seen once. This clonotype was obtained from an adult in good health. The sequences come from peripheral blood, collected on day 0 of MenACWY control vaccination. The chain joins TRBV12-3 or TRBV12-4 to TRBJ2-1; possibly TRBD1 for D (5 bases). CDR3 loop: CASSATVYNEQFF. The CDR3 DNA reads TGTGCCAGCAGCGCGACAGTCTACAATGAGCAGTTCTTC.